The rows below give T cell receptor beta chains drawn from one sample of a study of cytotoxic CD8 clonotypes in ibrutinib-treated CLL. The data were produced by immunoSEQ multiplex PCR, yet TCRdb's version contains in-frame clones alone and is incomplete. This sample carries approximately 26,000 clones, 70% to 75% of them seen once, and the ten largest clones take roughly half. The source was PBMCs, collected after 12 months of ibrutinib treatment. The receptors were gathered from a human donor with chronic lymphocytic leukemia. Each CDR3 is given without its conserved first and last residue.

V gene: TRBV2
CDR3 protein: ASSPGQGASEKLF

V gene: TRBV5-4
CDR3 protein: ASSSRQGIPEAF

V gene: TRBV30
CDR3 protein: AWTGALGVLEGYT

V gene: TRBV5-1
CDR3 protein: ASSRDRVVVTQY

V gene: TRBV4-1
CDR3 protein: ASSIRDRADEQF

V gene: TRBV29-1
CDR3 protein: SAVTGTANNEQF

V gene: TRBV6-5
CDR3 protein: ASSYTATNEKLF

V gene: TRBV11-3
CDR3 protein: ASSRGQGPAQY

V gene: TRBV11-2
CDR3 protein: ASSLRQGAYTGELF

V gene: TRBV4-2
CDR3 protein: ASSQEVNRGGTDTQY

V gene: TRBV11-2
CDR3 protein: ASSSLQGSNTGELF

V gene: TRBV6-4
CDR3 protein: ATRPRLGNNEQF

V gene: TRBV28
CDR3 protein: ASSFTGQGLNEQF

V gene: TRBV9
CDR3 protein: ASRVKGKQF

V gene: TRBV18
CDR3 protein: ASSPRRDGTEAF

V gene: TRBV13
CDR3 protein: ASSLSYSGDYGYT

V gene: TRBV30
CDR3 protein: AWSEAGGEQPQH

V gene: TRBV6-6
CDR3 protein: ASSYLTSGGHNEQF

V gene: TRBV19
CDR3 protein: ASCRTSGAGGEQF

V gene: TRBV30
CDR3 protein: AWTGKETQY

V gene: TRBV18
CDR3 protein: ASSPGTGVEQY

V gene: TRBV27
CDR3 protein: ASSLSSSNYGYT

V gene: TRBV18
CDR3 protein: ASSPSGGDSPLH

V gene: TRBV28
CDR3 protein: ASSLTDRVTYNEQF

V gene: TRBV19
CDR3 protein: ASSIGTATADTQY

V gene: TRBV11-2
CDR3 protein: ASSTKDREGAKNIQY

V gene: TRBV5-1
CDR3 protein: ASSLVSRTESSGANVLT

V gene: TRBV27
CDR3 protein: ASSTIHEGTDTQY

V gene: TRBV28
CDR3 protein: ASSFFGQEYGYT

V gene: TRBV6-1
CDR3 protein: ASSGGGQGMAQH

V gene: TRBV5-4
CDR3 protein: ASSIGSNQPQH

V gene: TRBV5-3
CDR3 protein: ARSRVPNYEQY

V gene: TRBV7-2
CDR3 protein: ASSSLGLAGQETQY

V gene: TRBV7-2
CDR3 protein: ASSWGAIYEQY

V gene: TRBV29-1
CDR3 protein: SVAPAKGGTQY

V gene: TRBV28
CDR3 protein: ASSLLQRQVAF

V gene: TRBV7-8
CDR3 protein: ASSFRDLTDTQY

V gene: TRBV14
CDR3 protein: ASSQGQRNSPLH

V gene: TRBV6-5
CDR3 protein: ASSTAGTGGDEQY

V gene: TRBV19
CDR3 protein: ASNSPGQGKQPQH

V gene: TRBV6-1
CDR3 protein: ASSEVGGAGNQPQH

V gene: TRBV19
CDR3 protein: ASSIGGTTRTEAF

V gene: TRBV7-3
CDR3 protein: ASSPRTGELF

V gene: TRBV6-1
CDR3 protein: ASRRAARELF

V gene: TRBV9
CDR3 protein: ASSVGVGLDEQY

V gene: TRBV2
CDR3 protein: ASSGSLGSGEAKNIQY

V gene: TRBV6-5
CDR3 protein: ASSSQGGEKLL

V gene: TRBV7-9
CDR3 protein: ASSSGVIATNEKLF

V gene: TRBV5-8
CDR3 protein: ASSRSYGQESSRQPQH